This T cell receptor beta chain was recovered during a study of blood T cells in healthy people across ages. Whole-study findings and limits: Investigators treated diversity estimates from one million T cells as underestimates.

Researchers collected 9.5 to 10 milliliters of peripheral blood from every single donor. V was clipped by 1 base and J by 3 bases, with 13 bases between them. There are 15 residues in the CDR3. Per germline, CDR1 MGHRA and CDR2 YSYEKL. Next came a second PCR, run for about 7 to 12 cycles, which used a sample-barcoded 5' primer along with a J-beta primer mix. Each CDR3 protein is one row after TCRdb ran MiXCR on the 5' RACE reads. The repertoire consists of roughly 1,500,000 distinct CDR3 sequences, with about 35% occurring once and the leading ten covering around 10%. This clonotype has only a few counts. Its specificity is not known.

This receptor was identified in a woman aged 30 to 39 in good health. The chain is built from TRBV4-1 and TRBJ2-7; D is possibly TRBD2 (5 bases). Specimen: blood. DNA for the CDR3: TGCGCCAGCAGCCAAGTTACTAGTAGTGTCTACGAGCAGTACTTC. This codes for CASSQVTSSVYEQYF.